This TCR beta chain was sequenced during a study of cytomegalovirus exposure and HLA in healthy donors. PCR amplification relied on 60 Vbeta primers (plus 13 Jbeta primers). Clones were sequenced by immunoSEQ multiplex PCR, and TCRdb holds only the in-frame ones, with some missing. The sample shows about 160,000 clones, 60% to 85% of them seen only once. Sequencing input: PBMCs. This clonotype was sampled from a woman between 45 and 60 years old in good health and CMV-seropositive.

The CDR3 DNA follows: TGTGCCAGCAGGGCCCGGACAGGGGCACCCGGGGAGCTGTTTTTT. It codes for CASRARTGAPGELFF. The chain has TRBV2 and TRBJ2-2; 9 nucleotides align to TRBD1. The CDR3 has 15 residues. Trimming at V came to 6 bases and at J to 6 bases, leaving 8 bases not matched to a gene. The germline V gene encodes CDR1 SNHLY and CDR2 FYNNEI.